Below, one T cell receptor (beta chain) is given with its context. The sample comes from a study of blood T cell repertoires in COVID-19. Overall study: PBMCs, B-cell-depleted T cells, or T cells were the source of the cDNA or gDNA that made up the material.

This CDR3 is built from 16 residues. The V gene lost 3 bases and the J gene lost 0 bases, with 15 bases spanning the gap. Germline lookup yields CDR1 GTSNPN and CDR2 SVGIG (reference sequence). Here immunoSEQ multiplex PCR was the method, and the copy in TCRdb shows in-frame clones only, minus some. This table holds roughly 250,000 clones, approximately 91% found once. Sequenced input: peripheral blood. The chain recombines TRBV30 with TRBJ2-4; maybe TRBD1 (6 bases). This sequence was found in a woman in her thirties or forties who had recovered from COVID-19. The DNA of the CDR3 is TGTGCCTGGAGCGGAGGACAGATTTTAGCCAAAAACATTCAGTACTTC. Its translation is CAWSGGQILAKNIQYF.